This T cell receptor beta chain stems from a study of cytomegalovirus exposure and HLA in healthy donors (dated by TCRdb to 2016 to 2017). Looking at the study overall: According to a later analysis, the approximately 120 validation repertoires were produced on the same platform as the roughly 600 repertoires of the first cohort. High-throughput TCR immunosequencing, statistical association of individual TCRs with disease status, and machine learning were combined to predict cytomegalovirus infection status. The study aimed to test whether cataloging public T cell receptors could reveal signatures of past pathogen exposure. A separate validation cohort of about 110 different subjects was used in addition to the roughly 670-subject first cohort.

Taken from cysteine to phenylalanine, the CDR3 has 14 residues. Only the CDR3 DNA stays, 42 bases, in frame from base 1. The CDR1 and CDR2 encoded by the germline V gene are MDHEN and SYDVKM. From V the trimming removes 5 bases and from J it removes 5 bases, while the gene matches leave 4 bases of the junction unaccounted for. Library creation used the immunoSEQ multiplex PCR assay. Per the authors' processing: A statistical classification framework was developed to diagnose cytomegalovirus status using the catalog of TCR beta chain sequences. TCRdb took over this immuneACCESS table, retaining in-frame rearrangements with V and J assigned. Such tables are incomplete; in checked studies, under half of the missing clones stem from an unresolved V gene, and the remainder is unexplained. The D gene and trimming were derived from the DNA, and the V and J assignments and clone size from that table. The sample includes some 140,000 clones, with about 83% observed a single time. The top ten constitute almost 1.5% of the sample.

Donors formed part of the validation cohort, which comprised some 120 subjects and was distinct from the first cohort of under 850 subjects. The research as a whole found: According to the authors, the approach could potentially be generalized to other disease states and immunological phenotypes. The validation cohort had no HLA typing available for a later analysis, so co-occurrence within that cohort was assessed over all 120 or so repertoires. In a later analysis, TCRs clustered in the first cohort were found to also tend to co-occur in the roughly 130 validation repertoires, with approximately 95% of cluster scores above 0. Most TCR sequences were observed very rarely across donors, whereas some public TCRs were present in many individuals. Three of the identified cytomegalovirus-associated TCR beta chains were confirmed in vitro to be specific for cytomegalovirus antigens. The study gave a list of 150 to 200 TCR beta chains associated with cytomegalovirus. Cytomegalovirus status was reported to be diagnosed by the classifier with high specificity and sensitivity in both the original and validation cohorts.

To note about this clone: Its antigen remains unidentified. Qualities for individual bases were not recorded, and no much larger clone is one base off.

The specimen was PBMCs. The chain employs TRBV28 and TRBJ1-4; 8 bases in the junction line up with TRBD1. The origin of this receptor is a young woman in good health and CMV-seronegative. DNA sequence: TGTGCCAGCAGTCGGGACAGGAGAAATGAAAAACTGTTTTTT. Translation gives CASSRDRRNEKLFF. The entire variable domain, with the stretches around the CDR3 drawn from the reference TRBV28 and TRBJ1-4 proteins, is DVKVTQSSRYLVKRTGEKVFLECVQDMDHENMFWYRQDPGLGLRLIYFSYDVKMKEKGDIPEGYSVSREKKERFSLILESASTNQTSMYLCASSRDRRNEKLFFGSGTQLSVL.